In this sample, the clone carrying this T cell receptor (beta chain) turned up once. What it binds is not known. From germline, CDR1 is SNHLY and CDR2 FYNNEI. V was pared by 8 bases and J by 2 bases, with 12 bases of the junction left unmatched. The CDR3 length is 15 residues. The data belong to a study of T cells in tuberculosis. Overall study findings and caveats: Smaller distances to GMM-specific TCRs suggested their expansion in active tuberculosis.

TCRdb keeps only in-frame clones here, not all; method: immunoSEQ multiplex PCR. Of 30,000 or so clones in the sample, just under 97% were seen once. The clonotype originates from a donor aged 10-29 years with latent tuberculosis or without tuberculosis infection. Sequences were obtained from PBMCs. The rearrangement joins TRBV2 to TRBJ2-7; 7 nucleotides match TRBD1. The CDR3 reads CASRQIRDRAYEQYF. The CDR3 DNA is TGTGCCAGCCGCCAGATCCGGGACAGAGCCTACGAGCAGTACTTC.